These 14 T cell receptor beta chains originate from one sample sequenced in a study of blood T cells in healthy people across ages. Together with a sample-barcoded 5' primer, a J-beta primer mix was included in a second PCR lasting about 7 to 11 cycles. TCRdb reprocessed the 5' RACE reads via MiXCR and lists one record per CDR3 protein. The data contain hundreds of thousands of distinct CDR3 sequences, around 21% of them singletons. Input material: blood. These receptors were collected from a man aged 70 or older in good health.

The chain links TRBV12-3 or TRBV12-4 to TRBJ2-3; D may match TRBD1 or TRBD2 (5 bases each). Trimming cost V 5 bases and J 1 base, with 13 bases left between them. The CDR3 sequence is 15 residues long. The CDR3 sequence: CASSDHLGRTDTQYF. The CDR3 region has the DNA TGTGCCAGCAGTGATCACTTGGGACGCACAGATACGCAGTATTTT.

J is TRBJ2-7 and V is TRBV10-3, with D possibly being TRBD2 (6 bases). Germline V gene sequence: CDR1 ENHRY, CDR2 SYGVKD. CDR3 length equals 15 residues. Trimming stripped 6 bases from V and 4 bases from J, with 19 bases between. The DNA of the CDR3 is TGTGCCATCAGCGACGGAGTTGGGGAGGAGTACGAGCAGTACTTC. It codes for CAISDGVGEEYEQYF.

This chain uses TRBV14 with TRBJ2-5, with D possibly being TRBD1 (6 bases). The J call may be faulty, since TRBJ2-1 better matches the DNA end. Germline values: CDR1 SGHDN, CDR2 FVKESK. The CDR3 runs to 17 residues. This CDR3 reads CASSQDRLGQPNSGQFF. The CDR3 DNA reads TGTGCCAGCAGCCAAGATAGGCTCGGACAGCCTAACTCTGGGCAGTTCTTC.

This sequence joins TRBV15 and TRBJ2-5; 7 bases line up with TRBD2. From germline, CDR1 is LNHNV and CDR2 YYDKDF (reference sequence). CDR3 length: 16 amino acids. Trimming took 4 bases from V and 0 from J; bases not matched to a gene: 8. In DNA, the CDR3 is TGTGCCACCAGCATCCCAAGGCGGGGGTACCAAGAGACCCAGTACTTC. Translated: CATSIPRRGYQETQYF. Using reference TRBV15 and TRBJ2-5 for the parts outside the CDR3, the full variable domain is DAMVIQNPRYQVTQFGKPVTLSCSQTLNHNVMYWYQQKSSQAPKLLFHYYDKDFNNEADTPDNFQSRRPNTSFCFLDIRSPGLGDTAMYLCATSIPRRGYQETQYFGPGTRLLVL.

The sample holds a few counts of this clonotype. The CDR3: CASSLAGGAYSPLHF. The DNA for the CDR3 is TGTGCCAGCAGCTTAGCAGGGGGCGCGTATTCACCCCTCCACTTT. This chain connects TRBV7-2 to TRBJ1-6, with 7 bases identical to TRBD1. The V gene end was trimmed by 0 bases and the J gene end by 8 bases; junction bases not matched to a gene: 4. CDR1 and CDR2 from the germline V gene are SGHTA and FQGNSA. The CDR3 is 15 amino acids. Based on the CDR3 plus reference TRBV7-2 and TRBJ1-6, the full variable domain is GAGVSQSPSNKVTEKGKDVELRCDPISGHTALYWYRQSLGQGLEFLIYFQGNSAPDKSGLPSDRFSAERTGGSVSTLTIQRTQQEDSAVYLCASSLAGGAYSPLHFGNGTRLTVT.

The J gene is TRBJ2-3, the V gene TRBV7-3; D not resolved. The CDR3 runs to 16 residues. Trimming shortened V by 5 bases and J by 0 bases, and 15 bases separated the two germline ends. The germline gives CDR1 SGHTA, CDR2 FQGTGA. The CDR3 is CASSPGTHASTDTQYF. CDR3 DNA sequence: TGTGCCAGCAGCCCCGGTACCCACGCTAGCACAGATACGCAGTATTTT.

A few counts support this clonotype. This rearrangement joins TRBV20-1 to TRBJ2-3; TRBD2 matches 11 bases. The V gene's germline CDR1 is DFQATT and CDR2 SNEGSKA (reference sequence). V gave up 0 bases and J gave up 5 bases; unmatched junction bases: 10. This CDR3 is built from 17 residues. The CDR3 sequence is CSARDPGTSGRGDTQYF. CDR3 nucleotides: TGCAGTGCTAGAGATCCAGGGACTAGCGGACGAGGAGATACGCAGTATTTT.

This clonotype has a handful of counts. The rearrangement links TRBV20-1 to TRBJ1-4; tentative D call: TRBD1 (5 bases). V shed 5 bases and J shed 6 bases, with 13 bases lying between them. The CDR3 runs 13 residues. Germline-derived CDR1 and CDR2 are DFQATT and SNEGSKA (reference sequence). CDR3 residues: CSAEIAGDEKLFF. CDR3 in DNA: TGCAGTGCTGAGATAGCGGGGGATGAAAAACTGTTTTTT.

In this sample, this clonotype turned up a few times. The genes are TRBV9 and TRBJ1-2; D gene uncertain. CDR3 length: 14 residues. V shed 3 bases and J shed 2 bases, with 11 bases lying between them. CDR1 is SGDLS, CDR2 YYNGEE, per germline. The CDR3 loop reads CASSGPRSNYGYTF. The DNA for the CDR3 is TGTGCCAGCAGCGGGCCAAGGAGCAACTATGGCTACACCTTC.

About this clonotype itself: Because it lacks the conserved phenylalanine or tryptophan at the end, this CDR3 is likely a read error. V is TRBV4-3 and J is TRBJ1-1; possible D gene TRBD1, 5 bases. V was cut by 2 bases and J by 1 base, with 17 bases left in between. CDR1 LGHNA and CDR2 YSLEER come from the germline V gene. The CDR3 runs to 17 residues. The CDR3 coding sequence is TGCGCCAGCAGCCAATCCGTCGTGGGGCGGGAGAACACTGAAGCTTTCTCT. Protein sequence: CASSQSVVGRENTEAFS.

V gene TRBV12-3 or TRBV12-4 combines with J gene TRBJ2-1; no clear D. This CDR3 has 15 residues. Trimming took 2 bases from V and 10 from J, leaving 18 bases between them. The CDR3: CASSLLGDVSKEQFF. CDR3 bases: TGTGCCAGCAGTTTATTGGGCGACGTTTCTAAGGAGCAGTTCTTC.

The V gene is TRBV20-1, the J gene TRBJ2-1; D ambiguous. The J call is doubtful: the DNA matches TRBJ2-7 better. The CDR3 is made up of 13 amino acids. The germline CDR1 and CDR2 sequences are DFQATT and SNEGSKA (reference sequence). For the CDR3, the DNA is TGCAGTGCTAGAAATGTGGCTGTCTACGAGCAGTACTTC. Its translation: CSARNVAVYEQYF.

This clonotype was counted only a few times. The chain uses TRBV7-9 and TRBJ2-7; D perhaps matches TRBD1 (6 bases). Deletions cut 8 bases from V and 12 bases from J, with 32 bases between. CDR1 SEHNR and CDR2 FQNEAQ come from the germline V gene (reference sequence). The CDR3 contains 16 residues. CDR3 bases: TGTGCCAGCGCCGTCCGGTTCGGGACAATGAGTTTCCCGCTGTACTTC. Residues: CASAVRFGTMSFPLYF.

The rearrangement links TRBV10-3 to TRBJ2-3; D is perhaps TRBD1 (5 bases). V dropped 2 bases and J dropped 3 bases, with 15 bases sitting between them. Germline V CDR1 and CDR2: ENHRY, SYGVKD. The CDR3 contains 16 residues. CDR3 nucleotides: TGTGCCATCAGTGAGGCCCCCCAGGGCTCGACAGATACGCAGTATTTT. It encodes CAISEAPQGSTDTQYF.